A selection of T cell receptor beta chains follows, all from one sample in a study of blood T cell repertoires in COVID-19. Repertoires were generated with immunoSEQ multiplex PCR, while TCRdb's copy carries only in-frame clones and drops some. The table lists about 70,000 clones, about 70% of them singletons, with roughly 36% in the top ten. Material for sequencing was peripheral blood. The origin of the receptors is a woman in her sixties or seventies with acute or convalescent COVID-19. CDR3s include the opening cysteine and the closing phenylalanine or tryptophan. The D gene is left open where the match is weak. Rows may omit the clone size; those that give it use once, few, many or a size class.

TRBV6-5	-	TRBJ2-5	-	TGTGCCAGCAGCTTCCAAGAGACCCAGTACTTC	CASSFQETQYF
TRBV4-2	TRBD1	TRBJ2-2	-	TGTGCCAGCAGCCAAGAGTGGCAGGGGGCCGGGGAGCTGTTTTTT	CASSQEWQGAGELFF
TRBV5-8	-	TRBJ2-4	once	TGTGCCAGCAGCTTGGGGTTTGCGGCCTTAAACATTCAGTACTTC	CASSLGFAALNIQYF
TRBV5-1	TRBD1	TRBJ1-4	-	TGCGCCAGCAGCTGGGGACAGAGTAATGAAAAACTGTTTTTT	CASSWGQSNEKLFF
TRBV13	-	TRBJ2-1	-	TGTGCCAGCTCGTATCAGCGGAATGAGCAGTTCTTC	CASSYQRNEQFF
TRBV7-8	-	TRBJ2-2	-	TGTGCCAGTAAGGGAAGGAGGGCGAACACCGGGGAGCTGTTTTTT	CASKGRRANTGELFF
TRBV10-3	-	TRBJ1-1	-	TGTGCCATCATGGCCCAGACATTGAACACTGAAGCTTTCTTT	CAIMAQTLNTEAFF
TRBV14	-	TRBJ2-1	-	TGTGCCAGCAGCCAAGGTCCAGGGGTGTGGGGACACAATGAGCAGTTCTTC	CASSQGPGVWGHNEQFF
TRBV19	TRBD2	TRBJ2-7	few	TGTGCCAGTAGTATAATTGGCGGGAGGAACTCCTACGAGCAGTACTTC	CASSIIGGRNSYEQYF
TRBV7-9	TRBD1	TRBJ2-7	-	TGTGCCAGCAGCTCCCCGGGACAGGGCTACGAGCAGTACTTC	CASSSPGQGYEQYF
TRBV5-1	TRBD1	TRBJ1-2	-	TGCGCCAGCCAATCAGGGACAGCAACTAACTATGGCTACACCTTC	CASQSGTATNYGYTF
TRBV2	-	TRBJ1-1	-	TGTGCCAGCAGTGCAGATAACACTGAAGCTTTCTTT	CASSADNTEAFF
TRBV5-6	-	TRBJ1-1	few	TGTGCCAGCAGCTTATTCGGGGTCCCTGAAGCTTTCTTT	CASSLFGVPEAFF
TRBV10-3	TRBD1	TRBJ1-5	-	TGTGCCATCAGCGGAGGACAGGGTCGCAATCAGCCCCAGCATTTT	CAISGGQGRNQPQHF
TRBV7-9	TRBD2	TRBJ2-1	-	TGTGCCAGCAGCACCACCAGCGGGGCCTGGGGGAGTGAGCAGTTCTTC	CASSTTSGAWGSEQFF
TRBV5-1	TRBD1	TRBJ1-2	-	TGCGCCAGCAGCTCCCTAGGGGGCGACTATGGCTACACCTTC	CASSSLGGDYGYTF
TRBV5-4	TRBD2	TRBJ2-7	-	TGTGCCAGCAGCTGGTCTAGCGGGAGCTACGAGCAGTACTTC	CASSWSSGSYEQYF
TRBV11-3	-	TRBJ1-1	-	TGTGCCAGCAGCTTAGACCGGAACACTGAAGCTTTCTTT	CASSLDRNTEAFF
TRBV6-5	-	TRBJ2-3	-	TGTGCCAGCACCGAGGTCCCGACAGATACGCAGTATTTT	CASTEVPTDTQYF
TRBV27	TRBD1	TRBJ2-3	few	TGTGCCAGCAGCCTACAGGGGACGAACACAGATACGCAGTATTTT	CASSLQGTNTDTQYF
TRBV5-1	TRBD2	TRBJ2-7	-	TGCGCCAGCAGCTTCCTTAGCGGGGCCTACGAGCAGTACTTC	CASSFLSGAYEQYF
TRBV28	-	TRBJ2-1	-	TGTGCCAGCATCCGGGGGCTAGCGGCCTATAGCTCCTACAATGAGCAGTTCTTC	CASIRGLAAYSSYNEQFF
TRBV28	TRBD2	TRBJ2-7	few	TGTGCCAGCAGACCCCGGGGGGGTCATATCTACGAAGAGCAGTACTTC	CASRPRGGHIYEEQYF
TRBV7-3	-	TRBJ2-5	-	TGTGCCAGCAGCTTAATGGGGCTAGAAGAGACCCAGTACTTC	CASSLMGLEETQYF
TRBV28	TRBD2	TRBJ2-7	-	TGTGCCAGCAGTCCTCTAGCGGGAGGCCGCTCCTACGAGCAGTACTTC	CASSPLAGGRSYEQYF
TRBV6-6	TRBD1	TRBJ1-1	few	TGTGCCAGCAGAAACTCCGGACAGGGATCGAGTACTGAAGCTTTCTTT	CASRNSGQGSSTEAFF
TRBV7-8	-	TRBJ2-7	-	TGTGCCAGCAGCCCGAACATGTACGAGCAGTACTTC	CASSPNMYEQYF
TRBV27	-	TRBJ2-7	-	TGTGCCAGCAGCACAGATCCCTACGAGCAGTACTTC	CASSTDPYEQYF
TRBV6-5	TRBD1	TRBJ1-1	once	TGTGCCAGCAGCTCCCCCACAGGGGCGTTCACTGAAGCTTTCTTT	CASSSPTGAFTEAFF
TRBV29-1	-	TRBJ1-2	-	TGCAGCGCCTCGGAGGGTAACTATGGCTACACCTTC	CSASEGNYGYTF
TRBV2	TRBD1	TRBJ2-7	-	TGTGCCAGCAGTAGGGACAGGGGGCTCGAGCAGTACTTC	CASSRDRGLEQYF
TRBV7-2	TRBD1	TRBJ1-1	once	TGTGCCAGCAGCTTAGTAGTCAGGGGGACTGAAGCTTTCTTT	CASSLVVRGTEAFF
TRBV11-1	-	TRBJ2-7	-	TGTGCCAGCAGCAAGGACTTCTCCTACGAGCAGTACTTC	CASSKDFSYEQYF
TRBV3-1/TRBV3-2	-	TRBJ1-2	few	TGTGCCAGCAGCCCCGCAGAGCGCGGTGGCTACACCTTC	CASSPAERGGYTF
TRBV6-6	-	TRBJ2-1	once	TGTGCCAGCAGTTACGGGCAGGCCGACAATGAGCAGTTCTTC	CASSYGQADNEQFF
TRBV5-1	-	TRBJ1-2	-	TGCGCCAGCAGCTTCGAGGAGGGAAGGGTGGATGGCTACACCTTC	CASSFEEGRVDGYTF
TRBV2	-	TRBJ1-3	-	TGTGCCAGCACCCGGTCCCGGAGCTCTGGAAACACCATATATTTT	CASTRSRSSGNTIYF
TRBV7-2	TRBD1	TRBJ1-6	-	TGTGCCAGCAACCCGACAGGGGGGAGTTCACCCCTCCACTTT	CASNPTGGSSPLHF
TRBV5-1	TRBD2	TRBJ2-7	few	TGCGCCAGCAGCTTGCTTAGCGGGGGGTTAACCTACGAGCAGTACTTC	CASSLLSGGLTYEQYF
TRBV18	TRBD1	TRBJ1-3	-	TGTGCCAGCTCACCGGGACAGGGGTCGGCTGGAAACACCATATATTTT	CASSPGQGSAGNTIYF
TRBV6-5	-	TRBJ1-3	once	TGTGCCAGCAGTTGGGAGCTCGGAAACACCATATATTTT	CASSWELGNTIYF
TRBV25-1	-	TRBJ2-2	few	TGTGCCAGCAGTCGTATCGGGGAGCTGTTTTTT	CASSRIGELFF
TRBV5-1	-	TRBJ2-1	once	TGCGCCAGCAGGGTTGGGCTATACAATGAGCAGTTCTTC	CASRVGLYNEQFF
TRBV6-5	TRBD2	TRBJ2-3	-	TGTGCCAGCAGTTACGCGGCTCGGACTAGCGGGGATACGCAGTATTTT	CASSYAARTSGDTQYF
TRBV6-5	TRBD1	TRBJ1-1	-	TGTGCCAGCAGATTGGACAGGGTTGTGAGCGAAGCTTTCTTT	CASRLDRVVSEAFF
TRBV6-5	-	TRBJ2-5	-	TGTGCCAGCAAGTTGGCGGGGTCTCAAGAGACCCAGTACTTC	CASKLAGSQETQYF
TRBV9	-	TRBJ2-6	few	TGTGCCAGTGGGGCCAGCTCTGGGGCCAACGTCCTGACTTTC	CASGASSGANVLTF
TRBV7-2	-	TRBJ2-7	-	TGTGCCAGCAGCTTAAATAGGCCAGGACAGTCCTCCTACGAGCAGTACTTC	CASSLNRPGQSSYEQYF
TRBV27	-	TRBJ1-6	-	TGTGCCAGCAGTTTAGGAGGGACCTACTCACCCCTCCACTTT	CASSLGGTYSPLHF
TRBV5-1	-	TRBJ1-5	-	TGCGCCAGCAGCTTGGGAGTAAATCAGCCCCAGCATTTT	CASSLGVNQPQHF
TRBV6-6	-	TRBJ1-1	-	TGTGCCAGCAGTTACCCCGGGCAGGGGTCTGAAGCTTTCTTT	CASSYPGQGSEAFF